A selection of T cell receptor beta chains follows, all from one sample in a study of Ad26.COV2.S vaccination and SARS-CoV-2 variants. Sequenced by immunoSEQ multiplex PCR; TCRdb stores in-frame clones only, minus some. The sample yields about 440,000 clones, roughly 87% seen once. Here the sequenced sample was peripheral blood, taken in a trial of Ad26.COV2.S vaccine versus placebo. Receptors originate from a person between 18 and 65 years old who received the Ad26.COV2.S COVID-19 vaccine or a placebo. The CDR3 runs from the conserved cysteine through the conserved F or W. A D gene is named only where the DNA matches it firmly. Only part of the rows carry a size: once, few, many, or a class if the clone is expanded.

J gene,D gene,clone size,V gene,CDR3 DNA,CDR3 protein
TRBJ1-5,NA,few,TRBV6-1,TGTGCCAGCAGTGAGGGGACACCCTATCAGCCCCAGCATTTT,CASSEGTPYQPQHF
TRBJ2-1,TRBD2,NA,TRBV11-3,TGTGCCAGCAGTCGGACTAGCGGGAGGGCCATGAATGAGCAGTTCTTC,CASSRTSGRAMNEQFF
TRBJ2-2,NA,few,TRBV7-2,TGTGCCAGCAGCTTACCTCCGGGAGATCCGGCCGGGGAGCTGTTTTTT,CASSLPPGDPAGELFF
TRBJ1-4,TRBD1,NA,TRBV28,TGTGCCAGCCTCCCGTCGACAGGGCCTAATGAAAAACTGTTTTTT,CASLPSTGPNEKLFF
TRBJ2-3,TRBD1,NA,TRBV19,TGTGCCAGTAGTCCCCCCAGGGGGACAGATACGCAGTATTTT,CASSPPRGTDTQYF
TRBJ2-2,NA,few,TRBV5-1,TGCGCCAGCAGCCCGAAGGCAGGGAGGGGGGAGCTGTTTTTT,CASSPKAGRGELFF
TRBJ1-2,TRBD1,NA,TRBV18,TGTGCCAGCTCAGCCGAACAGGAATGGACAGGCCGGGGCTACACCTTC,CASSAEQEWTGRGYTF
TRBJ1-2,NA,NA,TRBV6-6,TGTGCCAGCAGCCAACAGGAATCCGGTGGCTACACCTTC,CASSQQESGGYTF
TRBJ2-1,TRBD1,NA,TRBV7-3,TGTGCCAGCAGCCTGCCAGGGGGTAGGAGTAATGAGCAGTTCTTC,CASSLPGGRSNEQFF
TRBJ2-5,NA,once,TRBV9,TGTGCCAGCAGCGTTCACGCGGGAGAGACCCAGTACTTC,CASSVHAGETQYF
TRBJ2-2,NA,NA,TRBV3-1/TRBV3-2,TGTGCCTCTCTACGGTGGGCGGGAAACACCGGGGAGCTGTTTTTT,CASLRWAGNTGELFF
TRBJ2-1,TRBD2,NA,TRBV6-2/TRBV6-3,TGTGCCAGCAGTTACGCAGCTAGCGGGAGGCCGTCATTCGATGAGCAGTTCTTC,CASSYAASGRPSFDEQFF
TRBJ1-3,TRBD1,NA,TRBV19,TGTGCCAGTAGTATCGCGCAGGGGGCTTCTGGAAACACCATATATTTT,CASSIAQGASGNTIYF